The clone carrying this TCR beta chain appeared once. Some clones are missing from TCRdb's copy, which holds only in-frame ones; the method was immunoSEQ multiplex PCR. The sample shows fewer than 400,000 clones, approximately 87% of them seen only once. The treatment was: around 19 received Ad26.COV2.S at low or high dose, single or two shots; about 5 received placebo; per-sample allocation not given. At day 63 after the first vaccine or placebo injection, samples were drawn. Donation was by an adult aged 18-55 years who was in Boston. SARS-CoV-2 spike from the Wuhan strain was encoded by the vaccine, an Ad26 vector. This sample was taken from a study of Ad26.COV2.S vaccination and SARS-CoV-2 variants. Study-wide context: In the COV1001 trial, the donor was in the Ad26.COV2.S arm. In the study, Ad26.COV2.S was injected intramuscularly once, or twice 56 days apart.

The V and J ends lost 6 bases and 8 bases respectively, with 16 bases between them. The CDR3 totals 13 residues. The receptor was derived from a person between 18 and 59 years old who received the Ad26.COV2.S COVID-19 vaccine or a placebo. Specimen: peripheral blood, collected in a trial of Ad26.COV2.S vaccine versus placebo. V and J are TRBV23-1 and TRBJ1-2; the D gene is possibly TRBD1 (5 bases). TRBV23-1 is reported as an ORF; its role is uncertain. The CDR3, as DNA: TGCGCCAGCAGCCGATGCGGGGGGTTGGGCTACACCTTC. It translates to CASSRCGGLGYTF.